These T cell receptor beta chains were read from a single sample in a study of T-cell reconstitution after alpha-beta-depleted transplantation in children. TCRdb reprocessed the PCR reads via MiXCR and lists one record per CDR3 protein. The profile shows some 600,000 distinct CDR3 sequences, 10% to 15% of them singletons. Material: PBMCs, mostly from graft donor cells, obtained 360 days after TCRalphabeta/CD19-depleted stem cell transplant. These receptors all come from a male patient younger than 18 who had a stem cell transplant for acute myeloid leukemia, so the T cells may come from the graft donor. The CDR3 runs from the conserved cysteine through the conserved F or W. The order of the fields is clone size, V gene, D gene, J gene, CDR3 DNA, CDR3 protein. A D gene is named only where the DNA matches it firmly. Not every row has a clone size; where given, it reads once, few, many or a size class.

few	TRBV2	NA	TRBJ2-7	TGTGCCCTCGCAGGGTCGCCTGGGGAAAAGCGCCCCTCCTACGAGCAGTACTTC	CALAGSPGEKRPSYEQYF
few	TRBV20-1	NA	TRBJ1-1	TGCAGTGCTAGAGACGACCACAGGGTTGGGAACACTGAAGCTTTCTTT	CSARDDHRVGNTEAFF
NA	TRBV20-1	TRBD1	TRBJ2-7	TGCAGTGCTAGCCGGGACAGGGCTAAGTACGAGCAGTACTTC	CSASRDRAKYEQYF
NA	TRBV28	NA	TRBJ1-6	TGTGCCAGCAGTTTGTGGACATGGAGCTCCTATAATTCACCCCTCCACTTT	CASSLWTWSSYNSPLHF
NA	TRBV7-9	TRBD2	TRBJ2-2	TGTGCCAGCAGCGAGACTAGCGGGAGGCCGGACACCGGGGAGCTGTTTTTT	CASSETSGRPDTGELFF
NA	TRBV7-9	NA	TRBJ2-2	TGTGCCAGCAGCCCCTACGGGGAGCTGTTTTTT	CASSPYGELFF
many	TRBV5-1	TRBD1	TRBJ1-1	TGCGCCAGCAGCTTGGGACAGGGGATGAACACTGAAGCTTTCTTT	CASSLGQGMNTEAFF
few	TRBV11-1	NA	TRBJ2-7	TGTGCCAGCAGGGCTACCGGGACACCCCCCGAGCAGTACTTC	CASRATGTPPEQYF
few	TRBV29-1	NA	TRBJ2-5	TGCAGCGTTGAACTGGGCAGGGTTTGGGGGACCCAGTACTTC	CSVELGRVWGTQYF
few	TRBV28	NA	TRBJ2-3	TGTGCCAGCAGTGCCTTGGGAACTAGCACAGATACGCAGTATTTT	CASSALGTSTDTQYF
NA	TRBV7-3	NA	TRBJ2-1	TGTGCCAGCAGCCCAATCTCTCCAGGGGTTGCCGTCGATGAGCAGTTCTTC	CASSPISPGVAVDEQFF
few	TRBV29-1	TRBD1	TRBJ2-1	TGCAGCACGGGACAGGGTTACAATGAGCAGTTCTTC	CSTGQGYNEQFF
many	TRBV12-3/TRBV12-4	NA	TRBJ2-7	TGTGCCAGCAGTTTCGGGGGCTCGGAGCAGTACTTC	CASSFGGSEQYF
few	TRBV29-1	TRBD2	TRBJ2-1	TGCAGCGTTCCGAGCGGGAGGGCTTACAATGAGCAGTTCTTC	CSVPSGRAYNEQFF
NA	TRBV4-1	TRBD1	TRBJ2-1	TGCGCCAGCAGCCAATTCCGGGACAGGGGGCCGCATGAGCAGTTCTTC	CASSQFRDRGPHEQFF
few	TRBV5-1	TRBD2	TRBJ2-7	TGCGCCAGCAGCCCCGGGACTAGTAAGATGCACGAGCAGTACTTC	CASSPGTSKMHEQYF
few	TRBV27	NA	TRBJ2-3	TGTGCCAGCAGTACGGGTCTACCCTACAGTACGCAGTATTTT	CASSTGLPYSTQYF
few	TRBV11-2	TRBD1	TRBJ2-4	TGTGCCAGCAGCAAGAATCCGGGACAGCAACCCAAAAACATTCAGTACTTC	CASSKNPGQQPKNIQYF
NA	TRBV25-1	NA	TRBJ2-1	TGTGCCAGCAGTGGGTATTTAACCTACAATGAGCAGTTCTTC	CASSGYLTYNEQFF
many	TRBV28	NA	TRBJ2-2	TGTGCCAGCAGTTCCTTCCCCGGGGAGCTGTTTTTT	CASSSFPGELFF
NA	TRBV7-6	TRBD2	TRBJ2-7	TGTGCCAGCAGCTTAGGCGGGAGCGGGAGGTGGCTCGGGGAGCAGTACTTC	CASSLGGSGRWLGEQYF
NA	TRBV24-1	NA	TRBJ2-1	TGTGCCACCAGTGAGCCGATCTACGATGAGCAGTTCTTC	CATSEPIYDEQFF
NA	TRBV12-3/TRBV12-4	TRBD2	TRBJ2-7	TGTGCCAGCAGTCCCAGGCCCACTAGCGGGAGACCCTGGAGCTCCTACGAGCAGTACTTC	CASSPRPTSGRPWSSYEQYF
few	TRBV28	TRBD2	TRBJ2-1	TGTGCCAGCAGCTGCCTGGGGCGGGAGGTCAAATATGAGCAGTTCTTC	CASSCLGREVKYEQFF
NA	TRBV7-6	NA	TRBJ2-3	TGTGCCAGCAGCGCCATGAGGGACTGGTATTCCACAGATACGCAGTATTTT	CASSAMRDWYSTDTQYF
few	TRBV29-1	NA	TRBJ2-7	TGCAGCGGAAACACCGATAGGGGGGAGCAGTACTTC	CSGNTDRGEQYF
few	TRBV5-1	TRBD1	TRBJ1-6	TGCGCCAGCAGCTCGACAGGGATGGATTCACCCCTCCACTTT	CASSSTGMDSPLHF
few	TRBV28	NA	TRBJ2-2	TGTGCCAGCAGTTACTACAGGGCCGGGGAGCTGTTTTTT	CASSYYRAGELFF
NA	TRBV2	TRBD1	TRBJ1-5	TGTGCCAGCAGTGACCCCCGGGACAGGGGCAATCAGCCCCAGCATTTT	CASSDPRDRGNQPQHF
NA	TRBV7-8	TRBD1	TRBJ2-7	TGTGCCAGCAGCTCTGCCGGGACAGGGTGGTACGAGCAGTACTTC	CASSSAGTGWYEQYF
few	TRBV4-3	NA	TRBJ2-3	TGCGCCAGCAGCCAAGCGGACTCAGCAACCATCACAGATACGCAGTATTTT	CASSQADSATITDTQYF
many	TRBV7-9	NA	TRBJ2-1	TGTGCCAGCAGCTTATTCCGGGCCGATGAGCAGTTCTTC	CASSLFRADEQFF
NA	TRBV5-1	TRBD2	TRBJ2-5	TGCGCCAGCAGCTTGTTCGCCGGGACTAGCGGGAGGTTTTCCCAAGAGACCCAGTACTTC	CASSLFAGTSGRFSQETQYF
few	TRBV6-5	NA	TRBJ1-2	TGTGCCAGCCGATTGGGCAGGTCCTATGGCTACACCTTC	CASRLGRSYGYTF
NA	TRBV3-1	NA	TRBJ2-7	TGTGCCAGCAGCCAAGTTTGGGGGGACTCCTACGAGCAGTACTTC	CASSQVWGDSYEQYF